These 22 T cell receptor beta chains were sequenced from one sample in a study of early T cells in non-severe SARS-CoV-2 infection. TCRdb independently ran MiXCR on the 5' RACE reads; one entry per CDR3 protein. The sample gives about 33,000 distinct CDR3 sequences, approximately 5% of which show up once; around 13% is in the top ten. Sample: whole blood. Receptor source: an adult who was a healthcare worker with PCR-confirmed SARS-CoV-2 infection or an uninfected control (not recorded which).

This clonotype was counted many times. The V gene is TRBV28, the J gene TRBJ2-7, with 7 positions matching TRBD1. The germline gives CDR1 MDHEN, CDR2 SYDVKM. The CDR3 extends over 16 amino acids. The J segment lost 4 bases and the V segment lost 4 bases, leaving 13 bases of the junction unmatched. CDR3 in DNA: TGTGCCAGCAGTTCGCCGGGACAGAAATTCCGTTACGAGCAGTACTTC. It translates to CASSSPGQKFRYEQYF.

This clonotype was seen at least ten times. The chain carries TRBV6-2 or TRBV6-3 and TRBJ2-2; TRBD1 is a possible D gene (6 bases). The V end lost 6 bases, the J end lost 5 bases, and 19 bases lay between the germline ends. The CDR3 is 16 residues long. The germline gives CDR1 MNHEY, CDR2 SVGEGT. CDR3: CASSNRDDGLTGELFF. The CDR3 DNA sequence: TGTGCCAGCAGCAACAGGGATGATGGGTTGACCGGGGAGCTGTTTTTT.

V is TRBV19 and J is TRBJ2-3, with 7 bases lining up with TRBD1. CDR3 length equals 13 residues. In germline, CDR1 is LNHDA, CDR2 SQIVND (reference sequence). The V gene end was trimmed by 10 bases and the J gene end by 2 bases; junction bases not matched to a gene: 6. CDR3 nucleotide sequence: TGTGCCACAAAGACAGGGAACACAGATACGCAGTATTTT. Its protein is CATKTGNTDTQYF.

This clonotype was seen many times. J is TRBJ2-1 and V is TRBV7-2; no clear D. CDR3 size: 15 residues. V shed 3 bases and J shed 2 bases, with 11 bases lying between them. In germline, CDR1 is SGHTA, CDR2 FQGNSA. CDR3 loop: CASSLAATAYNEQFF. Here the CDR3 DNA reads TGTGCCAGCAGCTTGGCGGCGACTGCCTACAATGAGCAGTTCTTC.

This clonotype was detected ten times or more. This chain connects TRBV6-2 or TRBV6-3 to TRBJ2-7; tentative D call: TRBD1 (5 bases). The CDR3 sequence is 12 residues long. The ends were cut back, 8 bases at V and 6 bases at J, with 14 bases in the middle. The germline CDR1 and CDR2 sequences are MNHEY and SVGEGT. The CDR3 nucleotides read TGTGCCAGCCAAACGGTAGGGGCCGAGCAGTACTTC. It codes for CASQTVGAEQYF.

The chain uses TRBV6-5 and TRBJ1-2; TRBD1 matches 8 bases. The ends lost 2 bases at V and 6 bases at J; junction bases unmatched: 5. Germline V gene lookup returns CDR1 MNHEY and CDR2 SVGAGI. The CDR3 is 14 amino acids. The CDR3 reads CASSYGTGSNGYTF. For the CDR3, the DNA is TGTGCCAGCAGTTACGGGACAGGATCGAATGGCTACACCTTC.

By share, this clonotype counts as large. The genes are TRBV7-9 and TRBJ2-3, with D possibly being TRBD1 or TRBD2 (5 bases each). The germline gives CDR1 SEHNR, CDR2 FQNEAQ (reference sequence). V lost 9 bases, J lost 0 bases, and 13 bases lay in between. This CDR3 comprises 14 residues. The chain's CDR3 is CASRGWTSTDTQYF. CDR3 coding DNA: TGTGCCAGTAGGGGATGGACTAGCACAGATACGCAGTATTTT.

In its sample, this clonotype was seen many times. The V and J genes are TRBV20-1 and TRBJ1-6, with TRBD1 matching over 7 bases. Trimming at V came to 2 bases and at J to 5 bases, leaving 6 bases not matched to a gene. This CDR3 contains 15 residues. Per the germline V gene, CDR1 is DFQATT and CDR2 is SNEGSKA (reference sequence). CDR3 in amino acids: CSARRGTVDNSPLHF. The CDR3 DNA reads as TGCAGTGCTAGAAGGGGGACAGTGGATAATTCACCCCTCCACTTT.

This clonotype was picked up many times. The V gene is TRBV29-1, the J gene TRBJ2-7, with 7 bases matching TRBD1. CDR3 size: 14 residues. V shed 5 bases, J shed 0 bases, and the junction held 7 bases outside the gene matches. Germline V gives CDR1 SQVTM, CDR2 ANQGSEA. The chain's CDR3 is CSVQGQADSYEQYF. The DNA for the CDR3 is TGCAGCGTTCAAGGACAGGCGGACTCCTACGAGCAGTACTTC.

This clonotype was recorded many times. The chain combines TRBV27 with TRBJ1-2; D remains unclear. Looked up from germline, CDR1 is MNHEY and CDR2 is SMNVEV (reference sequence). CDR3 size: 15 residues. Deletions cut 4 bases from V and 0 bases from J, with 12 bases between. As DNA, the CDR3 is TGTGCCAGCAGTTCCGACGCCATCGCTAACTATGGCTACACCTTC. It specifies CASSSDAIANYGYTF.

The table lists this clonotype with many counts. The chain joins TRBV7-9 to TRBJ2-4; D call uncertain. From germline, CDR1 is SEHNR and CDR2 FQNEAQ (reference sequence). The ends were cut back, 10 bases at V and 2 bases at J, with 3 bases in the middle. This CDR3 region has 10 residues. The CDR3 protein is CAISKNIQYF. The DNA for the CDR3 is TGTGCCATCTCCAAAAACATTCAGTACTTC.

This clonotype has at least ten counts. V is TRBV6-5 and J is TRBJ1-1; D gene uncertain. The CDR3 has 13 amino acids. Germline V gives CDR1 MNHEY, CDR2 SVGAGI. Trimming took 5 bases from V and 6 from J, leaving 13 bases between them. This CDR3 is CASSPRRWSEAFF. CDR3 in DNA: TGTGCCAGCAGTCCTCGAAGGTGGTCTGAAGCTTTCTTT.

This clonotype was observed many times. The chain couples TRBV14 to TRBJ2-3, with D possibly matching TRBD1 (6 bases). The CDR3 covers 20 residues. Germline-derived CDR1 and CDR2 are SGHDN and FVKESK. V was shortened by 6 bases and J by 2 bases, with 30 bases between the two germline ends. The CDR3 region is CASRGHRGRSHHPLTDTQYF. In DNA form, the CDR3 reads TGTGCCAGCAGGGGACATCGTGGGCGCTCCCATCACCCCCTCACAGATACGCAGTATTTT. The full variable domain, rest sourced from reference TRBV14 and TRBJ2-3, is EAGVTQFPSHSVIEKGQTVTLRCDPISGHDNLYWYRRVMGKEIKFLLHFVKESKQDESGMPNNRFLAERTGGTYSTLKVQPAELEDSGVYFCASRGHRGRSHHPLTDTQYFGPGTRLTVL.

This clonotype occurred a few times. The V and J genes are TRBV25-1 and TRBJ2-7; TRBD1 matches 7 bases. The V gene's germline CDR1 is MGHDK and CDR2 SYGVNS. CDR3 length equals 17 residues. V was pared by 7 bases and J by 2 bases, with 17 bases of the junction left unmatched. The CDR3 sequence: CASTHRGSKLTAYEQYF. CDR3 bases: TGTGCCAGCACTCACAGGGGCAGCAAACTTACAGCCTACGAGCAGTACTTC.

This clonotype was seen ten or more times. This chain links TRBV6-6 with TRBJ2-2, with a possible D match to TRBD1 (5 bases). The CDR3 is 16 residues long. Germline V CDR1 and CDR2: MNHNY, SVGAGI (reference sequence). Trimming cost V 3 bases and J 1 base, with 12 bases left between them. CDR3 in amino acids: CASSYGTGLNTGELFF. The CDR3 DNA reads TGTGCCAGCAGTTATGGAACAGGCCTGAACACCGGGGAGCTGTTTTTT.

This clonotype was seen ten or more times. This CDR3 is CSAASEGPVVYEQYF. The CDR3 bases are TGCAGTGCAGCCTCTGAGGGGCCGGTTGTCTACGAGCAGTACTTC. This chain uses TRBV20-1 with TRBJ2-7; possibly TRBD1 or TRBD2 for D (5 bases each). The CDR3 consists of 15 residues. The germline CDR1 and CDR2 sequences are DFQATT and SNEGSKA (reference sequence). V was clipped by 6 bases and J by 3 bases, with 21 bases between them.

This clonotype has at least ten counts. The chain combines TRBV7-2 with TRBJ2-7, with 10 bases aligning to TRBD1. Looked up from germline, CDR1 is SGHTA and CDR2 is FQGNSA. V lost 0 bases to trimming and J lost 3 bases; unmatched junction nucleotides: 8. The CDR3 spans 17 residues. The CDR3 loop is CASSLALGTGAGYEQYF. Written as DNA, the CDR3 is TGTGCCAGCAGCTTAGCTCTCGGGACAGGGGCGGGCTACGAGCAGTACTTC.

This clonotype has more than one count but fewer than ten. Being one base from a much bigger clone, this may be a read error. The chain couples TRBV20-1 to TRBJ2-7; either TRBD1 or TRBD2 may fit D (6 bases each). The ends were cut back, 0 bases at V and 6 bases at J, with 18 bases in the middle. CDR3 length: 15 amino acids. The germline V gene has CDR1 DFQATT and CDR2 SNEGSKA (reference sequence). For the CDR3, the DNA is TGCAGTGCTAGAGAGGACGGGGGCTCCTGGCGCGAGCAGTACTTC. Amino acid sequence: CSAREDGGSWREQYF.

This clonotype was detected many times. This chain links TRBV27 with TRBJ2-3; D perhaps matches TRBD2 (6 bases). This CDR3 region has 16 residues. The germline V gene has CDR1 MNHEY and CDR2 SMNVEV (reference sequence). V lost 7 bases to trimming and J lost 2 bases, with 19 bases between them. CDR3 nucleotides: TGTGCCAGCACCAAAGACCGACTAGATCCCACAGATACGCAGTATTTT. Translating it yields CASTKDRLDPTDTQYF.

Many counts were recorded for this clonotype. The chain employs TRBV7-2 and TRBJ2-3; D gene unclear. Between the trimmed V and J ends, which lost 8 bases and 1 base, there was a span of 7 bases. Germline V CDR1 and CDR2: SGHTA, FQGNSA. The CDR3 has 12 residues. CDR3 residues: CASAVRTDTQYF. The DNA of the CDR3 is TGTGCCAGCGCGGTCCGCACAGATACGCAGTATTTT.

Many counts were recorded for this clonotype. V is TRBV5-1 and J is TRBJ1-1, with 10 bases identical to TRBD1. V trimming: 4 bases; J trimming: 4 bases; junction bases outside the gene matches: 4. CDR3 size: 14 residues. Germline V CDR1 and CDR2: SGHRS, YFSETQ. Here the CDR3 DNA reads TGCGCCAGCAGCGTCGGGACAGGGGCCACTGAAGCTTTCTTT. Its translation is CASSVGTGATEAFF.

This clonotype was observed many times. CDR3 protein: CASSQGGQRETQYF. In nucleotides, the CDR3 is TGTGCCAGCAGCCAAGGAGGCCAGCGAGAGACCCAGTACTTC. The chain uses TRBV3-1 and TRBJ2-5; D unresolved. CDR3 length: 14 amino acids. Germline assignment: CDR1 LGHDT and CDR2 YNNKEL (reference sequence). V lost 1 base and J lost 4, with 10 bases in between.